A single sample gave rise to the 21 T cell receptor beta chains below, sequenced in a study of CD8 T cells in Susac syndrome. RNA totalling about 0.5 to 1 ug underwent reverse transcription with random hexamers. MiXCR, applied by TCRdb to the immunoSEQ multiplex PCR reads, yields one record per CDR3 protein. The sample comprises 150,000 to 200,000 distinct CDR3 sequences, around 94% of which are singletons, and around 0.14% rests with the top ten. Sequenced material: CD4+ T cells from PBMCs. The source of these receptors is a human donor in good health.

This chain uses TRBV3-1 with TRBJ2-4; TRBD2 aligns across 12 bases. Germline-derived CDR1 and CDR2 are LGHDT and YNNKEL (reference sequence). The CDR3 sequence is 14 residues long. With 1 base clipped from V and 14 bases from J, the junction kept 6 bases outside the gene matches. CDR3 residues: CASSQATSGGKEYF. CDR3 DNA sequence: TGTGCCAGCAGCCAAGCAACTAGCGGGGGGAAGGAGTACTTC.

The V and J genes are TRBV9 and TRBJ2-3; D perhaps matches TRBD1 (6 bases). CDR3 size: 11 residues. With 3 bases removed from V and 11 bases from J, the gap between germline ends came to 10 bases. Germline V lookup: CDR1 SGDLS, CDR2 YYNGEE. The CDR3 coding sequence is TGTGCCAGCAGCGGCGAGGGGGTGCAGTATTTT. This translates into CASSGEGVQYF.

The chain employs TRBV15 and TRBJ2-7; D ambiguous. The ends were cut back, 6 bases at V and 6 bases at J, with 12 bases in the middle. From germline, CDR1 is LNHNV and CDR2 YYDKDF (reference sequence). This CDR3 comprises 12 residues. The CDR3 DNA is TGTGCCACCAGTCAATTTTATGGCGAGCAGTACTTC. This encodes CATSQFYGEQYF.

The CDR3 DNA sequence: TGTGCCAGCAGCCAGGGTATACTAGCGGCGAGCACAGATACGCAGTATTTT. This gives the protein CASSQGILAASTDTQYF. V usage is TRBV4-2 and J usage is TRBJ2-3, with 8 positions matching TRBD2. The CDR3 length is 17 residues. The V gene end was trimmed by 3 bases and the J gene end by 0 bases; junction bases not matched to a gene: 8. Germline V gene sequence: CDR1 LGHNA, CDR2 YNFKEQ.

This chain uses TRBV5-4 with TRBJ2-1, with 9 bases fitting TRBD1. The CDR3 is 15 residues long. J was trimmed by 2 bases and V by 4 bases; bases with no gene match: 4. The V gene's germline CDR1 is SGHNT and CDR2 YYREEE (reference sequence). CDR3 region: CASSVRDRAYNEQFF. In nucleotides, the CDR3 is TGTGCCAGCAGCGTCCGGGACAGGGCCTACAATGAGCAGTTCTTC.

This sequence joins TRBV20-1 and TRBJ1-5, with 9 bases matching TRBD1. CDR3 length equals 16 residues. Germline assignment: CDR1 DFQATT and CDR2 SNEGSKA (reference sequence). J lost 2 bases, V lost 5 bases, and 10 bases had no gene match. This chain's CDR3 is CSASQGAATGNQPQHF. The CDR3 coding sequence is TGCAGTGCTTCACAGGGGGCGGCTACTGGCAATCAGCCCCAGCATTTT.

This clonotype showed up just once. The gene calls are TRBV12-3 or TRBV12-4 and TRBJ2-3, with TRBD1 matching 7 bases. Trimming took 5 bases from V and 10 from J; bases not matched to a gene: 3. This CDR3 has 11 amino acids. CDR3 DNA: TGTGCCAGCAGTCCCGGGACAGCGCAGTATTTT. Translating it yields CASSPGTAQYF.

The rearrangement joins TRBV15 to TRBJ2-3; 7 positions agree with TRBD2. Germline assignment: CDR1 LNHNV and CDR2 YYDKDF (reference sequence). This CDR3 is built from 15 residues. Trimming cost V 4 bases and J 3 bases; bases outside gene matches: 7. CDR3 sequence reads: CATSKAQGGTDTQYF. The CDR3 DNA is TGTGCCACCAGCAAGGCCCAGGGAGGGACAGATACGCAGTATTTT. The variable domain in full, with the rest retrieved from reference TRBV15 and TRBJ2-3, is DAMVIQNPRYQVTQFGKPVTLSCSQTLNHNVMYWYQQKSSQAPKLLFHYYDKDFNNEADTPDNFQSRRPNTSFCFLDIRSPGLGDTAMYLCATSKAQGGTDTQYFGPGTRLTVL.

As DNA, the CDR3 is TGTGCCAGCAGCTCGGACCGGGACAGCCCCAATGAGCAGTTCTTC. Protein product: CASSSDRDSPNEQFF. This rearrangement joins TRBV7-9 to TRBJ2-1, with TRBD1 matching 7 bases. The V gene end was trimmed by 4 bases and the J gene end by 6 bases; junction bases not matched to a gene: 9. CDR3 size: 15 residues. Germline CDR1 and CDR2: SEHNR and FQNEAQ (reference sequence).

The V gene is TRBV28, the J gene TRBJ2-2, with a possible D match to TRBD2 (7 bases). Trimming shortened V by 5 bases and J by 1 base, and 11 bases separated the two germline ends. The length of the CDR3 is 15 residues. CDR1 is MDHEN and CDR2 is SYDVKM in the germline V gene. The CDR3 sequence is CASSPGGQNTGELFF. CDR3 coding DNA: TGTGCCAGCAGTCCCGGGGGGCAGAACACCGGGGAGCTGTTTTTT.

The chain uses TRBV15 and TRBJ1-1, with 9 bases identical to TRBD1. The trim removed 1 base at V and 7 bases at J, leaving 7 bases unmatched. The CDR3 spans 15 residues. Germline CDR1 reads LNHNV; CDR2 reads YYDKDF (reference sequence). Here the CDR3 reads CATSRGPGQGYEAFF. In nucleotides, the CDR3 is TGTGCCACCAGCAGAGGTCCGGGACAGGGCTATGAAGCTTTCTTT.

The rearrangement links TRBV7-2 to TRBJ1-1, with D hard to call. The CDR3 runs to 12 residues. The V end was cut by 3 bases, the J end by 5 bases, with 7 bases between. CDR1 and CDR2 from the germline V gene are SGHTA and FQGNSA. CDR3 residues: CASSFEVTEAFF. The CDR3 bases are TGTGCCAGCAGCTTCGAGGTAACTGAAGCTTTCTTT. The whole variable domain, remainder taken from reference TRBV7-2 and TRBJ1-1, is GAGVSQSPSNKVTEKGKDVELRCDPISGHTALYWYRQSLGQGLEFLIYFQGNSAPDKSGLPSDRFSAERTGGSVSTLTIQRTQQEDSAVYLCASSFEVTEAFFGQGTRLTVV.

Comments on this clonotype: Germline and junction disagree at one end, which may indicate a read error. The chain uses TRBV6-2 or TRBV6-3 and TRBJ2-7, with D tentatively TRBD1 (7 bases). Germline values: CDR1 MNHEY, CDR2 SVGEGT. This CDR3 spans 15 amino acids. The CDR3 loop reads CAISGGTEGGNEQYF. In nucleotides, the CDR3 is TGTGCCATCAGTGGGGGGACAGAAGGAGGCAACGAGCAGTACTTC.

The chain uses TRBV7-9 and TRBJ1-2; no firm D call. The germline gives CDR1 SEHNR, CDR2 FQNEAQ (reference sequence). This CDR3 contains 14 residues. Trimming took off 1 base at V and 2 bases at J, with 8 bases between the two ends. The CDR3 loop is CASSLDGRNYGYTF. The CDR3 nucleotides read TGTGCCAGCAGCTTAGACGGCAGAAACTATGGCTACACCTTC.

The rearrangement joins TRBV27 to TRBJ1-6; the D gene is possibly TRBD1 (6 bases). V gave up 5 bases and J gave up 8 bases, with 19 bases separating them. The CDR3 is 16 residues long. The germline V gene has CDR1 MNHEY and CDR2 SMNVEV (reference sequence). The CDR3 DNA is TGTGCCAGCAGTACCAACAGGGTGAGTGGATATTCACCCCTCCACTTT. Its translation is CASSTNRVSGYSPLHF.

This chain joins TRBV30 and TRBJ2-7; the D gene could be TRBD1 or TRBD2 (6 bases each). The CDR3 spans 14 residues. V was trimmed by 2 bases and J by 7 bases, leaving 18 bases between them. Germline V gives CDR1 GTSNPN, CDR2 SVGIG (reference sequence). The CDR3 sequence is CAWSPRGGTREQYF. CDR3 bases: TGTGCCTGGAGTCCCCGAGGGGGGACGAGGGAGCAGTACTTC.

The chain has TRBV20-1 and TRBJ1-2; 7 bases agree with TRBD1. V was clipped by 5 bases and J by 3 bases; unmatched bases: 6. The CDR3 sequence is 13 residues long. The V gene's germline CDR1 is DFQATT and CDR2 SNEGSKA (reference sequence). CDR3 protein: CSAPEDRDYGYTF. The CDR3 DNA follows: TGCAGTGCTCCGGAAGACAGGGACTATGGCTACACCTTC.

J is TRBJ2-1 and V is TRBV29-1; perhaps TRBD2 as D (7 bases). The germline gives CDR1 SQVTM, CDR2 ANQGSEA. V dropped 5 bases and J dropped 1 base, with 12 bases sitting between them. The CDR3 extends over 14 amino acids. The chain's CDR3 is CSVRAGASYNEQFF. CDR3 DNA: TGCAGCGTTCGGGCGGGGGCGTCCTACAATGAGCAGTTCTTC.

The chain has TRBV3-1 and TRBJ1-5; D is uncertain. V was shortened by 4 bases and J by 2 bases, with 0 bases between the two germline ends. Germline V gene lookup returns CDR1 LGHDT and CDR2 YNNKEL (reference sequence). The CDR3 covers 11 residues. The CDR3 is CASSRNQPQHF. CDR3 bases: TGTGCCAGCAGCCGCAATCAGCCCCAGCATTTT.

The J gene is TRBJ1-1, the V gene TRBV27; 7 positions agree with TRBD1. CDR1 is MNHEY and CDR2 is SMNVEV in the germline V gene (reference sequence). The CDR3 is made up of 15 amino acids. V gave up 2 bases and J gave up 4 bases; unmatched junction bases: 7. CDR3 sequence: CASSLASPGGTEAFF. DNA for the CDR3: TGTGCCAGCAGTTTAGCGAGTCCAGGGGGCACTGAAGCTTTCTTT.

This clonotype was counted once. The chain recombines TRBV24-1 with TRBJ2-3; possibly TRBD1 for D (5 bases). The CDR3 sequence is 15 residues long. V was pared by 4 bases and J by 0 bases, with 10 bases between. Germline CDR1 KGHDR, CDR2 SFDVKD. CDR3 amino acids: CATSDRAGSTDTQYF. CDR3 nucleotides: TGTGCCACCAGTGACCGCGCAGGGAGCACAGATACGCAGTATTTT.